This T cell receptor beta chain appears in the sequencing data of a study of CD8 T cells in Susac syndrome. In the study overall: Susac syndrome patients were untreated, on corticosteroids with some adding intravenous immunoglobulin, or on intravenous immunoglobulin only.

Reverse transcription of about 0.45 to 1 ug RNA used random hexamers. Amplification of TCR beta CDR3 was carried out by immunoSEQ multiplex PCR, which covered 54 Vbeta and 13 Jbeta segments. TCRdb redid the calling of the immunoSEQ multiplex PCR reads with MiXCR, one entry per CDR3 protein. This table has about 94,000 distinct CDR3 sequences, about 93% appearing once. This clonotype was counted once. Germline CDR1 and CDR2: SGHTA and FQGNSA. V shed 4 bases and J shed 15 bases, with 16 bases lying between them. This CDR3 comprises 12 residues. This sequence was found in a human donor with Susac syndrome. The sequenced material came from CD4+ T cells from PBMCs. V gene TRBV7-2 combines with J gene TRBJ2-1; the D is unclear. CDR3 DNA sequence: TGTGCCAGCAGCTCAGACCTCGCCGCTCCGTTCTTC. Its protein product is CASSSDLAAPFF.